The clone carrying this T cell receptor beta chain was observed a single time. Antigen: not known. Sequenced by immunoSEQ multiplex PCR; TCRdb stores in-frame clones only, minus some. The table includes almost 700,000 clones, around 90% detected once. This sample was taken from a study of shared clonotypes between healthy human individuals. Overall study results and limits: A few donors held roughly 5% of naive CD4 clonotypes in common. A reduction in generation probabilities was seen for non-shared clonotypes relative to those shared by all four donors. A small donor pool kept down the genetic and exposure-history diversity that was represented.

The CDR3 covers 12 residues. Per germline, CDR1 MGHDK and CDR2 SYGVNS. Trimming removed 7 bases from V and 1 base from J, with 2 bases in between. CD8 cells classed as naive were CD45RO-negative and positively selected for CCR7, excluding terminally differentiated effector memory CD45RA+ cells. Donors were Caucasian adults residing in Nashville, Tennessee, USA. The sample taken for sequencing was naive CD8+ T cells sorted from blood. The receptor comes from a man aged 25-45 years in good health. The rearrangement uses TRBV25-1 and TRBJ2-6; D is undetermined. CDR3 nucleotides: TGTGCCAGCAATTCTGGGGCCAACGTCCTGACTTTC. This translates into CASNSGANVLTF. The complete variable domain, with remaining parts taken from reference TRBV25-1 and TRBJ2-6, reads EADIYQTPRYLVIGTGKKITLECSQTMGHDKMYWYQQDPGMELHLIHYSYGVNSTEKGDLSSESTVSRIRTEHFPLTLESARPSHTSQYLCASNSGANVLTFGAGSRLTVL.